This T cell receptor (beta chain) was identified in a study of T cells in narcolepsy. Turning to the study itself: Donors had narcolepsy type 1 or type 2, or were healthy controls.

Regarding the study as a whole: In some patient and control memory CD4+ samples, autoreactive clones were absent. Reportedly, autoreactive clonotypes were serially detected in patients' blood but not controls'. Comparing one patient's CSF and blood CD4+ clonotypes highlighted HCRT- and TRIB2-specific autoreactive clonotypes.

Clones were sequenced by immunoSEQ multiplex PCR, and TCRdb holds only the in-frame ones, with some missing. The table lists 25,000 to 35,000 clones, approximately 87% of them singletons, with approximately 1.2% in the top ten. This clone has only one observation. Its antigen remains unknown. Sample: CD45RA- memory CD4+ T cells from PBMCs. This TCR came from a human donor with narcolepsy.

CDR3 loop: CASSFRDRGTDTQYF. The CDR3 bases are TGTGCCAGCAGCTTCCGGGACAGAGGGACAGATACGCAGTATTTT. The chain employs TRBV7-6 and TRBJ2-3; 7 bases are a match to TRBD1. V was pared by 3 bases and J by 3 bases, with 6 bases of the junction left unmatched. This CDR3 is built from 15 residues. Germline values: CDR1 SGHVS, CDR2 FNYEAQ.